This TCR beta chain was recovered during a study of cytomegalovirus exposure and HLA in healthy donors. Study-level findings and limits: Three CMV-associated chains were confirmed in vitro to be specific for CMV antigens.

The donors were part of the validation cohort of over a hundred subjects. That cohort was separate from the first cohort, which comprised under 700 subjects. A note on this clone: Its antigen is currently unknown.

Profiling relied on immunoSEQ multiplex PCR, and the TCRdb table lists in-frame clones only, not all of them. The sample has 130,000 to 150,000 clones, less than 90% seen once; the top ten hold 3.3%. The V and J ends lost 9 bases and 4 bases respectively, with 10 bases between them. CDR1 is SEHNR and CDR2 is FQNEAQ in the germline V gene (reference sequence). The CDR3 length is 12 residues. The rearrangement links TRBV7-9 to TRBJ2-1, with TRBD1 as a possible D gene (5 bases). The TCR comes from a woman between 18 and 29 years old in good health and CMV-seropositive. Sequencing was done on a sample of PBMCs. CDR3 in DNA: TGTGCCAGTCGACAGTTATACAATGAGCAGTTCTTC. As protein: CASRQLYNEQFF.